This record covers a single T cell receptor (beta chain). Its cognate antigen has yet to be identified. No base quality information exists; no much larger clone differs at one position. TCR cDNA was synthesized by 5'RACE template switching, through which a universal primer site and unique molecular identifiers were introduced. Priming for cDNA synthesis came from both the TCR alpha and TCR beta constant segments. Library amplification used two PCR steps, and the second PCR step added sample barcodes and sequencing adapters. Sequencing of libraries was performed on Illumina HiSeq 2500 (2x100 bp) or NovaSeq (2x150 bp). On the authors' methods: Reads were demultiplexed and collapsed into UMI consensus sequences with MIGEC, and V(D)J alignment was performed with MiXCR. Vaccine-responding clonotypes were defined with edgeR using replicate PBMC samples, requiring FDR below 0.01 and a log2 fold change above 5 up to day 15. CD4 or CD8 identity was assigned to each bulk clonotype according to whether the clonotype was present at higher abundance in the sequenced CD4 repertoire or the sequenced CD8 repertoire. The public reads were run again by TCRdb, first through fastp at Q25 and then through MiXCR, and only productive beta chains were kept. Each CDR3 protein gets just one entry, which takes the most common genes and DNA from the rows behind it. The V and J calls, along with clone size, are taken from TCRdb and not from the paper's own processing. This sample lists more than 95,000 distinct CDR3 sequences; more than 5.5% were detected once. Clones ranked in the top ten supply more than 2.5% of the sample.

Interpreted using the paper, the treatment or condition label stands for: live attenuated yellow fever vaccine strain. PBMCs were isolated from peripheral blood using a standard Ficoll-Paque protocol. Dynabeads CD4 and CD8 positive selection kits were used to isolate CD4 and CD8 T-cell fractions. TriZol was used to extract RNA from bulk PBMCs, CD4 and CD8 fractions, and dextramer-positive and dextramer-negative fractions. The sample comes from a study of T cells after yellow fever vaccination (dated by TCRdb to between 2019 and 2020). In terms of the full investigation: The SMART-Seq v4 Ultra Low Input RNA kit was used to prepare libraries from fractions with low cell numbers. To follow T-cell clones before and after both primary and booster YFV17D yellow fever vaccination, bulk TCR alpha and beta repertoires underwent longitudinal sequencing. The cohort comprised two healthy male donors, one aged 18 to 30 and one aged 30 to 39 years. Blood samples were taken at several timepoints before and after primary and secondary immunization, and bulk PBMC replicates and cell subsets were isolated.

What the work shows at the level of the full study, not this receptor alone: The secondary T-cell response was weaker than the primary response but faster, peaking on day 5 instead of day 15. A small share of clonotypes occurred in both CD4 and CD8 compartments, likely arising from convergent recombination. Because abundant contaminating clonotypes from the bulk population could be contained in FACS-sorted repertoires, computational filtering was required. Because the study included only a couple of donors, the extent to which the findings can be generalized is limited. Most clones expanded after primary vaccination (around 96% of CD4 and over 80% of CD8) were re-detected after the booster, suggesting that broad memory maintenance occurred.

Including cysteine and phenylalanine, the CDR3 has 13 amino acids. Just CDR3 DNA is preserved here, 39 bases in frame from base 1. V sheds 0 bases and J sheds 7 bases, leaving 7 bases between their ends. From the germline V gene, CDR1 is SGHTA and CDR2 is FQGNSA. This sequence originates from a man aged 18 to 29 who received the YFV17D yellow fever vaccine. This sample comprised CD4+ T cells sorted from PBMCs, obtained roughly 46 days after the first yellow fever vaccination. Rearrangement joined TRBV7-2 to TRBJ1-5; the D region possibly corresponds to TRBD1 (5 bases align). The CDR3 reads CASSLAGEQPQHF. In nucleotides, the sequence is TGTGCCAGCAGCTTAGCGGGGGAACAGCCCCAGCATTTT.